A single sample is the source of the 29 T cell receptor beta chains below, sequenced in a study of blood T cell repertoires in COVID-19. Repertoires were generated with immunoSEQ multiplex PCR, while TCRdb's copy carries only in-frame clones and drops some. Of approximately 500,000 clones in the sample, roughly nine tenths are singletons; the top ten hold 7.5% to 9.5%. What was sequenced was peripheral blood. The origin of the receptors is a woman between 45 and 60 years old with COVID-19, enrolled during active disease.

The J gene is TRBJ1-1, the V gene TRBV29-1; 7 bases align to TRBD1. Germline CDR1 SQVTM, CDR2 ANQGSEA. CDR3 length: 11 residues. The J segment lost 7 bases and the V segment lost 4 bases, leaving 3 bases of the junction unmatched. The CDR3 DNA is TGCAGCGTTGGACAGGGCCTTGAAGCTTTCTTT. This gives the protein CSVGQGLEAFF.

The sample holds one count of this clone. The V and J genes are TRBV18 and TRBJ2-3; maybe TRBD1 (6 bases). The CDR3 runs to 17 residues. Germline V lookup: CDR1 KGHSH, CDR2 LQKENI. V was pared by 2 bases and J by 5 bases, with 20 bases between. The CDR3 region is CASSPSLPGQKRDTQYF. The CDR3 DNA reads TGTGCCAGCTCACCATCTTTACCAGGACAGAAACGAGATACGCAGTATTTT.

This chain connects TRBV6-5 to TRBJ2-3; 7 nucleotides agree with TRBD1. V dropped 7 bases and J dropped 4; count of bases not matched to a gene: 5. The CDR3 extends over 13 amino acids. Germline CDR1 is MNHEY and CDR2 is SVGAGI. CDR3 residues: CASTTGQADTQYF. For the CDR3, the DNA is TGTGCCAGCACCACCGGACAGGCAGATACGCAGTATTTT.

For the CDR3, the DNA is TGTGCCAGCAGTGATACAGGGGGCGAAGAAAAACTGTTTTTT. It encodes CASSDTGGEEKLFF. This sequence joins TRBV2 and TRBJ1-4; 9 bases line up with TRBD1. The CDR3 contains 14 residues. Trimming cost V 3 bases and J 8 bases; bases outside gene matches: 4. The germline V gene has CDR1 SNHLY and CDR2 FYNNEI.

V and J are TRBV3-1 (or the pseudogene TRBV3-2) and TRBJ2-7, with 9 bases fitting TRBD1. V dropped 2 bases and J dropped 7; count of bases not matched to a gene: 12. CDR3 length equals 16 residues. The germline V gene encodes CDR1 LGHDT and CDR2 YNNKEL (reference sequence). Written as DNA, the CDR3 is TGTGCCAGCAGCCAACTTCAACCGGGACAGGGAATGGAGCAGTACTTC. This translates into CASSQLQPGQGMEQYF.

The V call is TRBV6-5, the J call TRBJ2-7, with D uncertain. The CDR3 covers 13 residues. Per the germline V gene, CDR1 is MNHEY and CDR2 is SVGAGI. The V gene lost 5 bases and the J gene lost 6 bases, with 14 bases spanning the gap. CDR3 nucleotides: TGTGCCAGCAGTATGTCCGCCGGGTTCGAGCAGTACTTC. As protein: CASSMSAGFEQYF.

The gene calls are TRBV4-1 and TRBJ1-1; D possibly corresponds to TRBD1 (5 bases). Trimming cost V 4 bases and J 2 bases, with 17 bases left between them. This CDR3 comprises 16 residues. Germline V lookup: CDR1 MGHRA, CDR2 YSYEKL. CDR3 sequence: CASSPGGSLANTEAFF. The CDR3 nucleotides read TGCGCCAGCAGCCCGGGGGGAAGCCTGGCAAACACTGAAGCTTTCTTT.

The gene calls are TRBV30 and TRBJ2-7; D uncertain. Deletions cut 0 bases from V and 1 base from J, with 7 bases between. CDR3 length: 13 amino acids. Germline V CDR1 and CDR2: GTSNPN, SVGIG (reference sequence). The CDR3 region has the DNA TGTGCCTGGAGTGTACCGGTTTCCTACGAGCAGTACTTC. Its translation: CAWSVPVSYEQYF.

The chain combines TRBV6-1 with TRBJ1-4; 7 bases line up with TRBD1. The CDR3 extends over 16 amino acids. Germline loops: CDR1 MNHNS, CDR2 SASEGT. After removal of 0 bases from V and 7 bases from J, the junction contained 8 bases not matched to a gene. In DNA, the CDR3 is TGTGCCAGCAGTGAAGCTTCCGGGACAGCTACTGAAAAACTGTTTTTT. Protein product: CASSEASGTATEKLFF.

The genes are TRBV12-3 or TRBV12-4 and TRBJ2-1; 7 bases align to TRBD1. The CDR3 runs 13 residues. The junction had 14 bases not matched to a gene; V was cut back by 6 bases and J by 15 bases. The CDR3 region has the DNA TGTGCCAGCAGCAGACAGGGCCCAGGTAGTGGGTTCTTC. This sequence encodes CASSRQGPGSGFF.

The chain employs TRBV9 and TRBJ1-1, with D unclear. From germline, CDR1 is SGDLS and CDR2 YYNGEE. This CDR3 spans 13 amino acids. V was cut by 4 bases and J by 3 bases, with 10 bases left in between. The CDR3 bases are TGTGCCAGCAGCCCAGAGGCCTACACTGAAGCTTTCTTT. Translated: CASSPEAYTEAFF.

The gene calls are TRBV11-2 and TRBJ1-1, with D perhaps TRBD1 (5 bases). Trimming cost V 5 bases and J 0 bases, with 13 bases left between them. Germline CDR1 and CDR2: SGHAT and FQNNGV. This CDR3 is 15 amino acids long. CDR3 nucleotides: TGTGCCAGCAGCAACCAGGGTTTCATGAACACTGAAGCTTTCTTT. This translates into CASSNQGFMNTEAFF.

This clone was observed once. The chain employs TRBV5-1 and TRBJ1-1; D gene unclear. V was cut by 0 bases and J by 2 bases, with 11 bases left in between. The CDR3 has 15 amino acids. Germline lookup yields CDR1 SGHRS and CDR2 YFSETQ. In DNA, the CDR3 is TGCGCCAGCAGCTTGGTAGCGGGGTTCAACACTGAAGCTTTCTTT. Translation gives CASSLVAGFNTEAFF.

V is TRBV19 and J is TRBJ1-4; 12 nucleotides align to TRBD1. The CDR3 runs 13 residues. Trimming cost V 8 bases and J 10 bases; bases outside gene matches: 5. Germline V gives CDR1 LNHDA, CDR2 SQIVND (reference sequence). This CDR3 reads CASLGTGGGKLFF. The CDR3 coding sequence is TGTGCCAGTCTCGGGACAGGGGGCGGAAAACTGTTTTTT.

The CDR3 sequence: CASSKFRGRCYGYTF. The DNA for the CDR3 is TGTGCCAGCAGCAAATTCAGGGGGCGCTGCTATGGCTACACCTTC. The chain couples TRBV21-1 to TRBJ1-2; the table gives TRBD1 as D, unverified against the DNA. TRBV21-1 is a pseudogene locus. The CDR3 covers 15 residues.

The rearrangement joins TRBV11-2 to TRBJ2-3; 9 positions match TRBD1. Unmatched junction bases numbered 7, after V lost 5 bases and J lost 4 bases. Germline-derived CDR1 and CDR2 are SGHAT and FQNNGV. The CDR3 extends over 15 amino acids. CDR3 sequence: CASSLGQGGADTQYF. The CDR3 region has the DNA TGTGCCAGCAGCCTGGGACAGGGTGGGGCAGATACGCAGTATTTT.

The rearrangement links TRBV7-2 to TRBJ2-7, with 8 bases matching TRBD2. The CDR3 covers 16 residues. J lost 0 bases, V lost 5 bases, and 9 bases had no gene match. Germline CDR1 SGHTA, CDR2 FQGNSA. The CDR3 loop is CASSPAVGGASYEQYF. The CDR3 DNA reads TGTGCCAGCAGCCCCGCCGTCGGGGGGGCCTCCTACGAGCAGTACTTC.

The chain employs TRBV18 and TRBJ2-7; 7 positions agree with TRBD1. In germline, CDR1 is KGHSH, CDR2 LQKENI. Trimming removed 3 bases from V and 1 base from J; junction bases left unmatched: 12. CDR3 size: 17 residues. This CDR3 is CASSPERGREGSYEQYF. The CDR3 bases are TGTGCCAGCTCACCTGAAAGGGGGCGCGAGGGGTCCTACGAGCAGTACTTC.

The chain combines TRBV28 with TRBJ1-4; D is unclear. There are 15 residues in the CDR3. Germline V gives CDR1 MDHEN, CDR2 SYDVKM. V was cut by 2 bases and J by 8 bases, with 15 bases left in between. This CDR3 is CASSLSRDPGEKLFF. CDR3 nucleotide sequence: TGTGCCAGCAGTTTAAGCCGAGACCCCGGGGAAAAACTGTTTTTT.

V usage is TRBV27 and J usage is TRBJ1-5, with unresolved D. CDR1 is MNHEY, CDR2 SMNVEV, per germline (reference sequence). V dropped 3 bases and J dropped 5 bases, with 8 bases sitting between them. This CDR3 contains 13 residues. CDR3 loop: CASSFQAHQPQHF. The CDR3 bases are TGTGCCAGCAGTTTTCAGGCGCATCAGCCCCAGCATTTT.

In this sample, this clone turned up once. The J gene is TRBJ1-1, the V gene TRBV6-5; TRBD1 agrees at 7 bases. The CDR3 has 15 residues. Losses at the gene ends were 5 bases for V and 7 bases for J; bases not matched to a gene: 13. CDR1 and CDR2 from the germline V gene are MNHEY and SVGAGI. The CDR3 here is CASSPTSTGWDEAFF. The CDR3 DNA follows: TGTGCCAGCAGTCCGACGTCGACAGGGTGGGATGAAGCTTTCTTT.

The chain combines TRBV4-1 with TRBJ2-5; TRBD2 matches at 8 bases. CDR3 length equals 16 residues. The V segment lost 4 bases and the J segment 4 bases; nucleotides outside the gene matches: 11. Germline CDR1 and CDR2: MGHRA and YSYEKL. CDR3 nucleotide sequence: TGCGCCAGCAGCCCATCCGGGGGGGCAGGTGGAGAGACCCAGTACTTC. It yields the protein CASSPSGGAGGETQYF.

This sequence joins TRBV9 and TRBJ1-2; 10 nucleotides align to TRBD1. Germline assignment: CDR1 SGDLS and CDR2 YYNGEE. This CDR3 is built from 17 residues. The V gene end was trimmed by 0 bases and the J gene end by 4 bases; junction bases not matched to a gene: 9. CDR3 nucleotide sequence: TGTGCCAGCAGCGTAGCCCGGGACAGGGGAAATGTCTATGGCTACACCTTC. Residues: CASSVARDRGNVYGYTF.

The chain links TRBV28 to TRBJ2-2; D possibly corresponds to TRBD2 (5 bases). The CDR3 is made up of 15 amino acids. The germline gives CDR1 MDHEN, CDR2 SYDVKM. V was pared by 3 bases and J by 4 bases, with 12 bases between. The CDR3 here is CASSFRGRGTGELFF. The CDR3, as DNA: TGTGCCAGCAGTTTTAGAGGGCGAGGCACCGGGGAGCTGTTTTTT.

This chain connects TRBV12-3 or TRBV12-4 to TRBJ1-5; perhaps TRBD1 as D (6 bases). The CDR3 spans 13 residues. V lost 2 bases and J 6 bases, leaving 8 bases between the germline ends. CDR3 protein: CASSLRTAQPQHF. The CDR3 region has the DNA TGTGCCAGCAGTTTAAGGACAGCTCAGCCCCAGCATTTT.

V and J are TRBV28 and TRBJ1-2; D is unresolved. CDR3 size: 14 residues. Germline V gives CDR1 MDHEN, CDR2 SYDVKM. Deletions cut 4 bases from V and 0 bases from J, with 9 bases between. The CDR3 coding sequence is TGTGCCAGCAGTTCAGTCCTCTCTAACTATGGCTACACCTTC. It codes for CASSSVLSNYGYTF.

CDR3 coding DNA: TGTGCCAGCAGCCGCCGGACAGGGTGGGGAGATACGCAGTATTTT. Protein sequence: CASSRRTGWGDTQYF. This chain uses TRBV6-5 with TRBJ2-3, with 8 bases that match TRBD1. V gave up 6 bases and J gave up 5 bases; unmatched junction bases: 10. CDR1 is MNHEY, CDR2 SVGAGI, per germline. This CDR3 is 15 amino acids long.

The chain carries TRBV12-3 or TRBV12-4 and TRBJ1-2; D unresolved. The CDR3 consists of 11 residues. Trimming cost V 8 bases and J 8 bases, with 12 bases left between them. The CDR3 region has the DNA TGTGCCAGCGACCGAGGCGGCGGCTACACCTTC. Its translation: CASDRGGGYTF.

This clone showed up just once. The gene calls are TRBV6-5 and TRBJ2-2; D is perhaps TRBD1 (6 bases). CDR1 MNHEY and CDR2 SVGAGI come from the germline V gene. This CDR3 region has 13 residues. V shed 5 bases and J shed 6 bases, with 10 bases lying between them. The CDR3 bases are TGTGCCAGCAGTCCGAACAGGGCCGGGGAGCTGTTTTTT. Amino acids: CASSPNRAGELFF.